This paragraph covers one TCR beta chain sequence. One end of the junction is discordant with germline, which a read error may explain. The data were taken from a study of blood T cell repertoires in COVID-19. On the study more broadly: Among Cohort 3 donors, those recovered had two negative PCRs, clearance, or symptom resolution. PBMCs, B-cell-depleted T cells, or T cells provided the cDNA or gDNA that made up the material.

Participant reports of clinical history set cohort assignment. The CDR3 has 13 amino acids. The V gene's germline CDR1 is SGHRS and CDR2 YFSETQ. Libraries were prepared by immunoSEQ multiplex PCR; TCRdb keeps only in-frame clonotypes and omits some of them. The repertoire holds some 180,000 clones, with 85% to 90% as singletons. The sequence came from a woman aged 40 to 50 in a cohort exposed to, infected with or recovered from COVID-19 (not recorded which). The sample comprised PBMCs or T cells enriched from blood (not recorded which). This chain links TRBV5-1 with TRBJ1-2; no firm D call. The CDR3: CASSLDLTRGYTF. CDR3 DNA: TGCGCCAGCAGTTTGGACCTTACGAGGGGCTACACCTTC.